This T cell receptor beta chain comes out of a study of blood T cells in healthy people across ages. General study findings and limits: Versus aged donors, long-lived donors had higher diversity and more naive CD4+ cells. The unsorted PBMCs prevented any conclusive comparison of naive versus antigen-experienced cells.

The CDR3 length is 17 residues. The germline V gene encodes CDR1 LGHNA and CDR2 YNFKEQ. Together with a sample-barcoded 5' primer, a J-beta primer mix was included in a second PCR lasting about 6 to 11 cycles. TCRdb re-derived calls from the 5' RACE reads in MiXCR, one entry per CDR3 protein. The top ten clones hold more than 3% of a sample with around 820,000 distinct CDR3 sequences, roughly 25% of them seen once. This clonotype was detected only a few times. Its target is not known. Researchers collected 9.5 to 10 milliliters of peripheral blood from every single donor. Separately, the same data were catalogued under a study of T cells of mothers and their children. This second study notes: A few healthy Caucasian mothers, along with their six children, were the donors.

The sequenced sample was blood. V gene TRBV4-2 combines with J gene TRBJ2-5; 7 nucleotides match TRBD1. The J call is uncertain, as TRBJ2-1 better fits the DNA end. This TCR was recovered from a boy aged 5 to 17 in good health. The CDR3 DNA reads as TGTGCCAGCAGCCAAGATCCCCGGGACAGTACCTACAATGAGCAGTTCTTC. The encoded protein is CASSQDPRDSTYNEQFF.